Following are 24 T cell receptor beta chains from one sample sequenced in a study of blood T cell repertoires in COVID-19. Produced via immunoSEQ multiplex PCR; TCRdb's table is partial and in-frame only. The sample contains some 390,000 clones, about 90% of which appear only once. Sequencing used PBMCs or T cells enriched from blood (not recorded which). The source of these receptors is a young woman who had recovered from COVID-19.

The chain combines TRBV28 with TRBJ1-1; 11 bases agree with TRBD1. The CDR3 contains 18 residues. Germline V gene lookup returns CDR1 MDHEN and CDR2 SYDVKM. J was trimmed by 1 base and V by 3 bases; bases with no gene match: 10. The CDR3 protein is CASSLGSLGQGANTEAFF. The CDR3 coding sequence is TGTGCCAGCAGTTTGGGTTCCCTTGGACAGGGGGCGAACACTGAAGCTTTCTTT. Full variable domain (missing parts from reference TRBV28 and TRBJ1-1): DVKVTQSSRYLVKRTGEKVFLECVQDMDHENMFWYRQDPGLGLRLIYFSYDVKMKEKGDIPEGYSVSREKKERFSLILESASTNQTSMYLCASSLGSLGQGANTEAFFGQGTRLTVV.

This clone is a singleton in its sample. The rearrangement links TRBV11-3 to TRBJ2-5; 9 bases are a match to TRBD2. Germline V gives CDR1 SGHNT, CDR2 YENEEA. CDR3 length: 14 residues. J was trimmed by 5 bases and V by 6 bases; bases with no gene match: 7. The DNA of the CDR3 is TGTGCCAGCAGTCGCGGGAGGGCCGCGGAGACCCAGTACTTC. It specifies CASSRGRAAETQYF.

The V gene is TRBV2, the J gene TRBJ2-3; 8 positions match TRBD1. Germline-derived CDR1 and CDR2 are SNHLY and FYNNEI. V lost 6 bases, J lost 2 bases, and 7 bases stayed unmatched. The CDR3 contains 15 residues. In DNA form, the CDR3 reads TGTGCCAGCAGGAGGGGGACAGGAGCCACAGATACGCAGTATTTT. It translates to CASRRGTGATDTQYF.

V usage is TRBV4-1 and J usage is TRBJ1-2; 7 nucleotides match TRBD1. Germline values: CDR1 MGHRA, CDR2 YSYEKL. V gave up 2 bases and J gave up 8 bases; unmatched junction bases: 11. This CDR3 comprises 15 residues. DNA for the CDR3: TGCGCCAGCAGCCAAACAGACAGGGTTGGAAGCGGCTACACCTTC. Protein: CASSQTDRVGSGYTF.

The gene calls are TRBV5-6 and TRBJ1-4; a weak D match, TRBD1 (6 bases). Germline V CDR1 and CDR2: SGHDT, YYEEEE. This CDR3 is built from 14 residues. V was cut by 2 bases and J by 6 bases, with 11 bases left in between. The CDR3 here is CASSFRDIDEKLFF. CDR3 DNA: TGTGCCAGCAGCTTCCGGGACATAGATGAAAAACTGTTTTTT.

CDR3 nucleotides: TGTGCCAGCCAAGGCCCACGAGCGGGGGTCCAGTACTTC. The encoded protein is CASQGPRAGVQYF. The V call is TRBV10-3, the J call TRBJ2-5; 8 bases fit TRBD2. CDR1 and CDR2 (germline): ENHRY, SYGVKD. The CDR3 contains 13 residues. After removal of 10 bases from V and 10 bases from J, the junction contained 14 bases not matched to a gene.

This clone has only one observation. CDR3 in amino acids: CASSPKFAMRPEAYEQYF. CDR3 sequence (DNA): TGTGCCAGCAGCCCCAAATTCGCTATGAGGCCCGAGGCCTACGAGCAGTACTTC. This chain uses TRBV7-8 with TRBJ2-7; D is unclear. Germline V lookup: CDR1 SGHVS, CDR2 FQNEAQ. This CDR3 contains 18 residues. With 5 bases removed from V and 2 bases from J, the gap between germline ends came to 25 bases.

The chain links TRBV5-1 to TRBJ2-1; 14 bases fit TRBD2. This CDR3 comprises 16 residues. V was pared by 4 bases and J by 7 bases, with 7 bases of the junction left unmatched. Germline CDR1 and CDR2: SGHRS and YFSETQ. CDR3 protein: CASSGAGTSGSNEQFF. The CDR3 region has the DNA TGCGCCAGCAGCGGGGCCGGGACTAGCGGGAGTAATGAGCAGTTCTTC.

The chain has TRBV7-9 and TRBJ2-1; D not resolved. V dropped 1 base and J dropped 4 bases, with 5 bases sitting between them. This CDR3 has 13 residues. CDR1 is SEHNR and CDR2 is FQNEAQ in the germline V gene (reference sequence). The CDR3 nucleotides are TGTGCCAGCAGCTTAGTTACTTACAATGAGCAGTTCTTC. The encoded protein is CASSLVTYNEQFF.

The V and J genes are TRBV5-1 and TRBJ1-6; 10 nucleotides align to TRBD1. The junction had 8 bases not matched to a gene; V was cut back by 3 bases and J by 8 bases. The CDR3 loop spans 16 amino acids. Germline CDR1 reads SGHRS; CDR2 reads YFSETQ. Here the CDR3 DNA reads TGCGCCAGCAGCTGGACCGGGACAGGGGATGATTCACCCCTCCACTTT. This translates into CASSWTGTGDDSPLHF.

J is TRBJ2-3 and V is TRBV27; 8 bases agree with TRBD1. This CDR3 region has 14 residues. V shed 3 bases, J shed 1 base, and the junction held 0 bases outside the gene matches. Germline V gives CDR1 MNHEY, CDR2 SMNVEV (reference sequence). The CDR3 loop is CASSLGQGTDTQYF. CDR3 coding DNA: TGTGCCAGCAGTTTGGGACAGGGCACAGATACGCAGTATTTT.

The V and J genes are TRBV29-1 and TRBJ1-2; D might be TRBD1 (6 bases). From germline, CDR1 is SQVTM and CDR2 ANQGSEA. The CDR3 length is 15 residues. Trimming removed 3 bases from V and 6 bases from J, with 20 bases in between. CDR3 bases: TGCAGCGTTGAGGGGGGGCCGCCGCTGGGAGATGGCTACACCTTC. Translation: CSVEGGPPLGDGYTF.

The rearrangement links TRBV30 to TRBJ1-1; tentatively, D is TRBD1 (6 bases). Trimming stripped 3 bases from V and 8 bases from J, with 16 bases between. The CDR3 covers 13 residues. The germline CDR1 and CDR2 sequences are GTSNPN and SVGIG (reference sequence). The CDR3 loop is CAWSGVTQGEAFF. The CDR3 nucleotides read TGTGCCTGGAGCGGGGTTACCCAGGGGGAAGCTTTCTTT.

To note about this clone: The sample carries other DNA sequences with the same CDR3. The chain couples TRBV12-3 or TRBV12-4 to TRBJ1-2; D gene uncertain. This CDR3 region has 13 residues. V was clipped by 4 bases and J by 2 bases, with 8 bases between them. CDR3 in amino acids: CASSSTGNYGYTF. CDR3 nucleotide sequence: TGTGCCAGCAGTTCGACGGGAAACTATGGCTACACCTTC.

The chain has TRBV19 and TRBJ1-1; the D gene is possibly TRBD1 (5 bases). This CDR3 region has 13 residues. The V end was cut by 5 bases, the J end by 2 bases, with 9 bases between. Germline V gene data show CDR1 as LNHDA and CDR2 as SQIVND (reference sequence). The DNA for the CDR3 is TGTGCCAGTAGTTCCAGGACAAACACTGAAGCTTTCTTT. Its translation: CASSSRTNTEAFF.

Here the CDR3 DNA reads TGTGCCAGTAGCCCCGACAGCGTTTACGAGCAGTACTTC. Protein: CASSPDSVYEQYF. This chain connects TRBV19 to TRBJ2-7, with TRBD1 as a possible D gene (5 bases). This CDR3 spans 13 amino acids. Germline CDR1 is LNHDA and CDR2 is SQIVND (reference sequence). V shed 6 bases and J shed 4 bases, with 13 bases lying between them. The whole variable domain, remainder taken from reference TRBV19 and TRBJ2-7, is DGGITQSPKYLFRKEGQNVTLSCEQNLNHDAMYWYRQDPGQGLRLIYYSQIVNDFQKGDIAEGYSVSREKKESFPLTVTSAQKNPTAFYLCASSPDSVYEQYFGPGTRLTVT.

The chain uses TRBV5-4 and TRBJ2-7; D is possibly TRBD1 (6 bases). Germline CDR1 reads SGHNT; CDR2 reads YYREEE (reference sequence). The CDR3 spans 14 residues. Trimming removed 4 bases at V and 9 bases at J, with 20 bases between. CDR3: CASSQTGGLRGQYF. CDR3 coding DNA: TGTGCCAGCAGCCAGACAGGTGGGCTACGAGGGCAGTACTTC.

The V and J genes are TRBV9 and TRBJ1-2, with D possibly being TRBD1 (5 bases). Germline V gene data show CDR1 as SGDLS and CDR2 as YYNGEE. V was shortened by 4 bases and J by 7 bases, with 8 bases between the two germline ends. The CDR3 is made up of 11 amino acids. The CDR3 sequence is CASSRRGGYTF. CDR3 DNA: TGTGCCAGCAGCCGGAGGGGTGGCTACACCTTC.

The chain carries TRBV6-1 and TRBJ2-3; TRBD1 matches at 7 bases. CDR1 and CDR2 (germline): MNHNS, SASEGT. The CDR3 is 15 residues long. V shed 1 base, J shed 0 bases, and the junction held 1 base outside the gene matches. The CDR3 region has the DNA TGTGCCAGCAGTGAAGACAGGGGTAGCACAGATACGCAGTATTTT. It yields the protein CASSEDRGSTDTQYF.

The rearrangement joins TRBV28 to TRBJ1-1; the match to TRBD1 covers 8 bases. The CDR3 length is 13 residues. Germline CDR1 is MDHEN and CDR2 is SYDVKM. Trimming removed 4 bases from V and 4 bases from J; junction bases left unmatched: 2. This CDR3 reads CASSWTGSTEAFF. In nucleotides, the CDR3 is TGTGCCAGCAGTTGGACAGGGAGCACTGAAGCTTTCTTT.

The chain uses TRBV30 and TRBJ2-7; tentatively, D is TRBD1 (6 bases). The length of the CDR3 is 13 residues. Germline-derived CDR1 and CDR2 are GTSNPN and SVGIG (reference sequence). V gave up 4 bases and J gave up 6 bases, with 16 bases separating them. The CDR3 loop is CAWNGHRDGEQYF. CDR3 bases: TGTGCCTGGAATGGCCACAGGGATGGCGAGCAGTACTTC.

This sequence joins TRBV15 and TRBJ1-6; 9 nucleotides line up with TRBD1. J lost 12 bases, V lost 0 bases, and 6 bases had no gene match. This CDR3 is built from 15 residues. Germline CDR1 reads LNHNV; CDR2 reads YYDKDF (reference sequence). The CDR3 sequence is CATSREGDRARPLHF. In DNA form, the CDR3 reads TGTGCCACCAGCAGAGAGGGGGACAGGGCCCGACCCCTCCACTTT.

Only a few counts were recorded for this clone. The chain employs TRBV7-8 and TRBJ2-7; 7 positions agree with TRBD1. The CDR3 spans 15 residues. The ends lost 1 base at V and 0 bases at J; junction bases unmatched: 3. Per germline, CDR1 SGHVS and CDR2 FQNEAQ. The CDR3 DNA reads as TGTGCCAGCAGCTTAGGGACAGGAGACTCCTACGAGCAGTACTTC. Its translation: CASSLGTGDSYEQYF.

The chain recombines TRBV19 with TRBJ1-3; D call uncertain. The CDR3 runs to 18 residues. V was shortened by 7 bases and J by 6 bases, with 28 bases between the two germline ends. Germline CDR1 LNHDA, CDR2 SQIVND (reference sequence). The CDR3 loop reads CASTTKPRPNRITNTIYF. The CDR3 DNA follows: TGTGCCAGTACCACAAAACCTAGGCCTAATCGAATAACAAACACCATATATTTT. The entire variable domain, with the rest obtained from reference TRBV19 and TRBJ1-3, is as follows: DGGITQSPKYLFRKEGQNVTLSCEQNLNHDAMYWYRQDPGQGLRLIYYSQIVNDFQKGDIAEGYSVSREKKESFPLTVTSAQKNPTAFYLCASTTKPRPNRITNTIYFGEGSWLTVV.